This TCR beta chain was sequenced during a study of blood T cell repertoires in COVID-19. Study details: Samples representing acute and convalescent COVID-19 were sourced from the United States, Italy and Spain. In each case, the material was cDNA or gDNA derived from T cells, B-cell-depleted T cells, or PBMCs.

Methods used by the authors: Estimation of nucleated cell counts relied on the amplification of reference gene primers. Sequencing was performed with immunoSEQ multiplex PCR; in TCRdb, only in-frame clones are kept and a portion is missing. The V and J calls and clone size are taken from that table; D and trimming were inferred from the DNA. The table has a few hundred thousand clones, approximately 82% seen once; the top ten hold less than 3.5%. J lost 4 bases, V lost 6 bases, and 11 bases had no gene match. CDR1 and CDR2 from the germline V gene are WNHNN and SYGVQD (reference sequence). This CDR3 is 16 amino acids long.

Specimen: peripheral blood. The chain has TRBV10-1 and TRBJ2-3, with TRBD2 identical over 9 bases. This clonotype was sampled from a woman between 18 and 29 years old with acute or convalescent COVID-19. The CDR3 here is CASSNSGSGGPDTQYF. The CDR3 DNA reads TGCGCCAGCAGCAATAGCGGGAGTGGGGGGCCAGATACGCAGTATTTT.